This paragraph reports one T cell receptor beta chain. This clone was counted ten times or more. No antigen is known for it. Base qualities were left out, and no much larger clone turns up one base away. The sample carries other DNA sequences with the same CDR3. Libraries were constructed by PCR. The sequencer listed for this sample is Illumina HiSeq 4000. The TCR beta-chain CDR3 region of each patient was profiled by high-throughput sequencing. The authors' pipeline ran thus. Drawing on CDR3 differences between clinicopathological groups, the researchers built a classifier meant to tell apart patients with distant-metastatic papillary thyroid cancer. Repertoire diversity was assessed with the Shannon index, and tumor-blood repertoire similarity with the Morisita-Horn index. TCRdb reanalyzed the raw reads on its own, using fastp at Q25 for trimming and MiXCR for clone calling, and kept in-frame beta chains. TCRdb's processing, not the study's, gives the V and J calls here. A total of tens of thousands of clones appear in this sample, around 12% of them only once. Approximately 8.8% of the sample is in the top ten clones.

According to the germline V gene, CDR1 reads MDHEN and CDR2 reads SYDVKM. The CDR3, from cysteine to phenylalanine, totals 12 residues. Only the CDR3 part of the read is kept: 36 bases, read in frame from the first base. The V and J ends are trimmed by 5 bases and 8 bases, leaving 12 bases between them. None of the patients had been given any treatment before thyroid surgery. Patient clinical samples collected from about 2011 to 2018 were retrospectively analysed using T-cell receptor beta sequencing. The data stem from a study of metastatic and nonmetastatic thyroid tumors (dated by TCRdb to 2018 to 2021). Notes on the research overall: Repertoires from peripheral blood and from tumor or nodule tissue samples of malignant and benign thyroid patients were compared. Beyond this particular receptor, the publication reports: In both blood and tumor samples, malignant tumors were reported to have significantly higher TCR beta diversity than benign nodules.

The sample was tumor tissue. This TCR was recovered from a female donor with papillary thyroid cancer or a benign thyroid nodule (not recorded which). Some clones in this sample may be carry-over from other donors' samples. Recombination connected TRBV28 to TRBJ1-1, with TRBD1 as a weak D call on 5 bases. The CDR3 protein is CASSRFGAEAFF. The nucleotide sequence is given as TGTGCCAGCAGTCGTTTCGGGGCCGAAGCTTTCTTT.